The 28 T cell receptor beta chains reported below all come from one sample, sequenced in a study of cytomegalovirus exposure and HLA in healthy donors. The PCR employed 60 Vbeta primers together with 13 Jbeta primers. This table comes from immunoSEQ multiplex PCR, and its TCRdb copy is limited to in-frame clones, with some not included. The sample includes 95,000 to 150,000 clones, 74% of them seen just once. Sequencing was done on a sample of PBMCs. The receptors stem from a woman aged 50 to 60 in good health and CMV-seropositive.

This clone was detected only a few times. The V call is TRBV2, the J call TRBJ2-2; D may be TRBD2 (5 bases). The CDR3 is made up of 15 amino acids. CDR1 SNHLY and CDR2 FYNNEI come from the germline V gene. V shed 4 bases and J shed 4 bases, with 13 bases lying between them. The CDR3 protein is CASSVAGRGTGELFF. The CDR3 DNA reads as TGTGCCAGCAGTGTCGCTGGGAGAGGCACCGGGGAGCTGTTTTTT.

The chain joins TRBV7-2 to TRBJ2-1; D not certain. Germline loops: CDR1 SGHTA, CDR2 FQGNSA. Deletions cut 1 base from V and 4 bases from J, with 8 bases between. The CDR3 is made up of 14 amino acids. CDR3 in DNA: TGTGCCAGCAGCTTAGAGTCACAGTACAATGAGCAGTTCTTC. It specifies CASSLESQYNEQFF.

This chain connects TRBV7-2 to TRBJ1-5, with 7 bases fitting TRBD1. With 4 bases clipped from V and 0 bases from J, the junction kept 12 bases outside the gene matches. CDR1 and CDR2 (germline): SGHTA, FQGNSA. The CDR3 totals 18 residues. The CDR3 loop is CASSSRQGGPNSNQPQHF. The CDR3 DNA is TGTGCCAGCAGCTCCCGACAGGGTGGCCCCAATAGCAATCAGCCCCAGCATTTT. Together with reference TRBV7-2 and TRBJ1-5, the CDR3 gives the full variable domain: GAGVSQSPSNKVTEKGKDVELRCDPISGHTALYWYRQSLGQGLEFLIYFQGNSAPDKSGLPSDRFSAERTGGSVSTLTIQRTQQEDSAVYLCASSSRQGGPNSNQPQHFGDGTRLSIL.

The chain recombines TRBV4-1 with TRBJ1-1; a weak D match, TRBD1 (6 bases). This CDR3 has 13 residues. From germline, CDR1 is MGHRA and CDR2 YSYEKL. V was shortened by 3 bases and J by 2 bases, with 7 bases between the two germline ends. In DNA form, the CDR3 reads TGCGCCAGCAGCCAGACAGGTAACACTGAAGCTTTCTTT. Translating gives CASSQTGNTEAFF.

The gene calls are TRBV6-4 and TRBJ2-1, with TRBD1 identical over 11 bases. The germline V gene has CDR1 MRHNA and CDR2 SNTAGT. The junction had 1 base not matched to a gene; V was cut back by 3 bases and J by 6 bases. The CDR3 spans 14 residues. The CDR3 reads CASSEGTGGNEQFF. The CDR3 coding sequence is TGTGCCAGCAGTGAGGGGACAGGGGGCAATGAGCAGTTCTTC.

In its sample, this clone ranks as medium-sized (0.01 to 0.1%). The V and J genes are TRBV4-2 and TRBJ2-7; 10 positions agree with TRBD2. CDR1 and CDR2 from the germline V gene are LGHNA and YNFKEQ. Trimming at V came to 1 base and at J to 0 bases, leaving 9 bases not matched to a gene. The CDR3 extends over 18 amino acids. CDR3 DNA sequence: TGTGCCAGCAGCCAAGCCCCTATAGCGGGGGGCGCCTCCTACGAGCAGTACTTC. It codes for CASSQAPIAGGASYEQYF.

The chain links TRBV27 to TRBJ1-5; D is undetermined. This CDR3 spans 13 amino acids. CDR1 and CDR2 (germline): MNHEY, SMNVEV (reference sequence). Trimming removed 10 bases from V and 4 bases from J, with 14 bases in between. CDR3 DNA: TGTGCCACCAGGTTTGGGGAGAATCAGCCCCAGCATTTT. Encoded protein: CATRFGENQPQHF.

This clone was seen only once. This chain uses TRBV19 with TRBJ2-7, with 8 bases that match TRBD1. Germline V gives CDR1 LNHDA, CDR2 SQIVND (reference sequence). There are 12 residues in the CDR3. CDR3 coding DNA: TGTGCACTGACAGGGGAGAACTACGAGCAGTACTTC. The encoded protein is CALTGENYEQYF.

The chain employs TRBV29-1 and TRBJ2-7, with D perhaps TRBD1 (5 bases). Germline V gene sequence: CDR1 SQVTM, CDR2 ANQGSEA. This CDR3 comprises 13 residues. Trimming left V 6 bases short and J 3 bases short, with 15 bases between. Here the CDR3 reads CSVLTGQLYEQYF. CDR3 DNA sequence: TGCAGCGTATTAACTGGACAACTCTACGAGCAGTACTTC.

The chain combines TRBV19 with TRBJ2-3; 9 bases are shared with TRBD2. Trimming cost V 2 bases and J 6 bases; bases outside gene matches: 3. The CDR3 covers 14 residues. Germline-derived CDR1 and CDR2 are LNHDA and SQIVND (reference sequence). CDR3 protein: CASSISLAGDTQYF. CDR3 in DNA: TGTGCCAGTAGTATAAGCCTAGCGGGGGATACGCAGTATTTT.

Worth noting for this clone: Other nucleotide sequences from this sample produce the same CDR3. This rearrangement joins TRBV5-5 to TRBJ1-5; D call uncertain. CDR3 length equals 15 residues. The V gene lost 2 bases and the J gene lost 5 bases, with 14 bases spanning the gap. CDR1 SGHKS and CDR2 YYEKEE come from the germline V gene (reference sequence). This chain's CDR3 is CASSLADPGDQPQHF. DNA of the CDR3: TGTGCCAGCAGCTTAGCGGACCCCGGGGATCAGCCCCAGCATTTT. The full variable domain, in which reference TRBV5-5 and TRBJ1-5 provide the parts outside the CDR3, is DAGVTQSPTHLIKTRGQQVTLRCSPISGHKSVSWYQQVLGQGPQFIFQYYEKEERGRGNFPDRFSARQFPNYSSELNVNALLLGDSALYLCASSLADPGDQPQHFGDGTRLSIL.

The chain joins TRBV9 to TRBJ2-3; no reliable D call. The CDR3 covers 14 residues. V gave up 1 base and J gave up 2 bases, with 8 bases separating them. Germline V CDR1 and CDR2: SGDLS, YYNGEE. The CDR3 region is CASSVKPHTDTQYF. Here the CDR3 DNA reads TGTGCCAGCAGCGTAAAGCCGCACACAGATACGCAGTATTTT. Full variable domain (missing parts from reference TRBV9 and TRBJ2-3): DSGVTQTPKHLITATGQRVTLRCSPRSGDLSVYWYQQSLDQGLQFLIQYYNGEERAKGNILERFSAQQFPDLHSELNLSSLELGDSALYFCASSVKPHTDTQYFGPGTRLTVL.

The CDR3 DNA sequence: TGTGCCAGCAGCGCATCCGGGACAGGGGGGGGGAAACTGTTTTTT. Translated: CASSASGTGGGKLFF. The rearrangement uses TRBV7-9 and TRBJ1-4, with 11 positions matching TRBD1. The V segment lost 5 bases and the J segment 11 bases; nucleotides outside the gene matches: 10. CDR1 and CDR2 (germline): SEHNR, FQNEAQ (reference sequence). CDR3 size: 15 residues. Complete variable domain (other parts from reference TRBV7-9 and TRBJ1-4): DTGVSQNPRHKITKRGQNVTFRCDPISEHNRLYWYRQTLGQGPEFLTYFQNEAQLEKSRLLSDRFSAERPKGSFSTLEIQRTEQGDSAMYLCASSASGTGGGKLFFGSGTQLSVL.

J is TRBJ2-5 and V is TRBV6-5; no firm D call. V lost 11 bases and J lost 5, with 18 bases in between. Germline lookup yields CDR1 MNHEY and CDR2 SVGAGI. The CDR3 is 13 residues long. In DNA form, the CDR3 reads TGTGCCGGCCGTATCCCAAACGGGGAGACCCAGTACTTC. Protein sequence: CAGRIPNGETQYF.

This sequence joins TRBV15 and TRBJ1-5, with TRBD1 matching over 7 bases. The V gene's germline CDR1 is LNHNV and CDR2 YYDKDF (reference sequence). V was clipped by 4 bases and J by 0 bases; unmatched bases: 15. The CDR3 spans 19 residues. CDR3 in DNA: TGTGCCACCAGCACGTCGACAGGGAGGTTTCCGAATAGCAATCAGCCCCAGCATTTT. This gives the protein CATSTSTGRFPNSNQPQHF.

The chain carries TRBV2 and TRBJ2-3, with 10 bases identical to TRBD2. Germline V gives CDR1 SNHLY, CDR2 FYNNEI. Trimming cost V 7 bases and J 4 bases; bases outside gene matches: 8. The length of the CDR3 is 15 residues. The CDR3 spells CASNLTSGLADTQYF. The CDR3 DNA reads TGTGCCAGCAATTTGACTAGCGGGTTGGCAGATACGCAGTATTTT.

This clone has just one count. The chain has TRBV5-1 and TRBJ2-5; 9 bases match TRBD1. V was pared by 2 bases and J by 2 bases, with 1 base of the junction left unmatched. The CDR3 sequence is 14 residues long. CDR1 and CDR2 (germline): SGHRS, YFSETQ. The CDR3 reads CASSFGTGQETQYF. The CDR3 DNA reads TGCGCCAGCAGCTTCGGGACAGGGCAAGAGACCCAGTACTTC. Complete variable domain (other parts from reference TRBV5-1 and TRBJ2-5): KAGVTQTPRYLIKTRGQQVTLSCSPISGHRSVSWYQQTPGQGLQFLFEYFSETQRNKGNFPGRFSGRQFSNSRSEMNVSTLELGDSALYLCASSFGTGQETQYFGPGTRLLVL.

The V call is TRBV19, the J call TRBJ1-5, with TRBD1 as a possible D gene (6 bases). Trimming took 3 bases from V and 5 from J, leaving 14 bases between them. The CDR3 spans 15 residues. Germline V lookup: CDR1 LNHDA, CDR2 SQIVND (reference sequence). CDR3 coding DNA: TGTGCCAGTAGTATCCAGGGGCCAAGCCATCAGCCCCAGCATTTT. Amino acids: CASSIQGPSHQPQHF.

The chain combines TRBV27 with TRBJ2-4; 11 bases are shared with TRBD1. The germline V gene encodes CDR1 MNHEY and CDR2 SMNVEV (reference sequence). The CDR3 runs 19 residues. With 0 bases clipped from V and 0 bases from J, the junction kept 7 bases outside the gene matches. This CDR3 is CASSLSGPGTGGAKNIQYF. CDR3 nucleotide sequence: TGTGCCAGCAGTTTATCGGGCCCCGGGACAGGGGGAGCCAAAAACATTCAGTACTTC.

V is TRBV7-8 and J is TRBJ1-6, with 8 bases aligning to TRBD1. Germline V gives CDR1 SGHVS, CDR2 FQNEAQ. There are 15 residues in the CDR3. V was pared by 2 bases and J by 5 bases, with 2 bases of the junction left unmatched. In DNA, the CDR3 is TGTGCCAGCAGCTTAAGGACAGGGAATAATTCACCCCTCCACTTT. Protein product: CASSLRTGNNSPLHF. Using reference TRBV7-8 and TRBJ1-6 for the parts outside the CDR3, the full variable domain is GAGVSQSPRYKVAKRGQDVALRCDPISGHVSLFWYQQALGQGPEFLTYFQNEAQLDKSGLPSDRFFAERPEGSVSTLKIQRTQQEDSAVYLCASSLRTGNNSPLHFGNGTRLTVT.

The rearrangement uses TRBV2 and TRBJ2-4; weak D call: TRBD1 (6 bases). The V gene's germline CDR1 is SNHLY and CDR2 FYNNEI. This CDR3 has 13 amino acids. Trimming removed 8 bases at V and 6 bases at J, with 14 bases between. The CDR3 DNA is TGTGCCAGCTTACAGGGACGGGGAAACATTCAGTACTTC. Translation gives CASLQGRGNIQYF.

The chain links TRBV10-3 to TRBJ2-7; perhaps TRBD1 as D (5 bases). This CDR3 has 13 amino acids. The germline gives CDR1 ENHRY, CDR2 SYGVKD. V shed 2 bases and J shed 4 bases, with 9 bases lying between them. In DNA, the CDR3 is TGTGCCATCAGTGAGGACAGATTTTACGAGCAGTACTTC. Translated: CAISEDRFYEQYF.

The chain joins TRBV5-1 to TRBJ1-2; D gene ambiguous. Trimming stripped 3 bases from V and 8 bases from J, with 26 bases between. CDR1 SGHRS and CDR2 YFSETQ come from the germline V gene. This CDR3 has 17 amino acids. The CDR3: CASSSSGGPTQNEGYTF. CDR3 bases: TGCGCCAGCAGCTCGTCGGGCGGGCCGACGCAGAACGAGGGCTACACCTTC.

This clone appeared a single time. The chain links TRBV5-6 to TRBJ2-2, with D perhaps matching TRBD2 (7 bases). Germline V gene lookup returns CDR1 SGHDT and CDR2 YYEEEE. The V end lost 0 bases, the J end lost 7 bases, and 13 bases lay between the germline ends. This CDR3 is 15 amino acids long. The CDR3 is CASSLVTGRGGELFF. As DNA, the CDR3 is TGTGCCAGCAGCTTGGTAACAGGGAGGGGCGGGGAGCTGTTTTTT.

V is TRBV5-6 and J is TRBJ2-5; D is undetermined. Trimming left V 0 bases short and J 3 bases short, with 6 bases between. This CDR3 region has 13 residues. The germline gives CDR1 SGHDT, CDR2 YYEEEE. The CDR3 bases are TGTGCCAGCAGCTTGGGTAGAGAAGAGACCCAGTACTTC. It is translated as CASSLGREETQYF.

J is TRBJ1-1 and V is TRBV19, with 8 bases fitting TRBD1. CDR3 size: 13 residues. The junction had 2 bases not matched to a gene; V was cut back by 4 bases and J by 4 bases. Germline assignment: CDR1 LNHDA and CDR2 SQIVND (reference sequence). The CDR3 loop reads CASSRQGSTEAFF. The CDR3 DNA reads as TGTGCCAGTAGTAGACAGGGGAGCACTGAAGCTTTCTTT.

The chain has TRBV4-3 and TRBJ2-5; TRBD2 matches at 8 bases. J gave up 4 bases and V 2 bases, and 9 bases lay outside the gene matches. Germline CDR1 is LGHNA and CDR2 is YSLEER. This CDR3 spans 16 amino acids. The CDR3 DNA sequence: TGCGCCAGCAGCCAAACAGCGGGGGCCGGGGGAGAGACCCAGTACTTC. Translating gives CASSQTAGAGGETQYF.

J is TRBJ1-5 and V is TRBV10-3; the D gene is possibly TRBD1 (6 bases). CDR3 length: 13 amino acids. V was clipped by 6 bases and J by 8 bases, with 14 bases between them. Germline V gene data show CDR1 as ENHRY and CDR2 as SYGVKD. The CDR3: CAISEGGGEPQHF. CDR3 DNA sequence: TGTGCCATCAGCGAGGGAGGGGGGGAGCCCCAGCATTTT.